The entry below describes one T cell receptor beta chain. Its target antigen remains unknown. Base qualities are not at hand, and no much larger clone is one base apart. The donors belonged to the validation cohort of about 120 subjects, which was separate from the 666-subject first cohort. Library preparation used the immunoSEQ multiplex PCR assay. Regarding the original processing steps: To diagnose cytomegalovirus status from the catalog of TCR beta chain sequences, a statistical classification framework was built. Held by TCRdb, this immuneACCESS table contains in-frame sequences only and omits some clones. Under half of the omission traces to an unresolved V gene where checked; the cause of the rest is unknown. V and J calls and clone size are as listed in that table; D and trimming were resolved from the DNA. The sample contains roughly 300,000 clones, roughly 88% of them found a single time. The biggest ten clones account for around 0.8% of the sample.

Via the germline V gene, CDR1 is MDHEN and CDR2 SYDVKM. The CDR3 runs 15 amino acids, cysteine and phenylalanine included. Solely the CDR3 DNA is kept, with 45 bases framed from the first base. The junction carries 11 bases between V and J, which are trimmed by 3 bases and 2 bases respectively. These data originate in a study of cytomegalovirus exposure and HLA in healthy donors (dated by TCRdb to 2016 to 2017). With regard to the full study: A later analysis indicated that the roughly 120 validation repertoires were generated on the platform also employed for the 600 to 750 repertoires of the first cohort. The study aimed to test whether signatures of past pathogen exposure could be identified by cataloging public T cell receptors. Besides the first cohort of around 670 subjects, a separate validation cohort made up of over 95 different subjects was used. To predict cytomegalovirus infection status, the study combined high-throughput TCR immunosequencing, statistical association of individual TCRs with disease status, and machine learning. Results the study describes overall, beyond this receptor: Cytomegalovirus status was reported to be diagnosed by the classifier with high specificity and sensitivity in both the original and validation cohorts. The authors suggested that the approach could potentially be extended to other disease states and immunological phenotypes. The study listed 150 to 200 TCR beta chains as associated with cytomegalovirus. All 120 or so repertoires were used to score co-occurrence in the validation cohort in a later analysis, because that analysis had no HLA typing for the cohort. Three of the identified cytomegalovirus-associated TCR beta chains were confirmed in vitro to be specific for cytomegalovirus antigens. Most TCR sequences were seen in very few donors, while some public TCRs were found in many individuals. Subsequent analysis determined that TCRs grouped into clusters in the first cohort also showed a tendency toward co-occurrence across the 130 or so validation repertoires, and approximately 94% of cluster scores exceeded 0.

This chain is built from TRBV28 and TRBJ2-1, with TRBD2 perhaps the D gene, on 7 matching bases. Sequenced: PBMCs. The TCR comes from a woman aged 18 to 35 in good health and CMV-seronegative. The CDR3: CASSLGGPPYNEQFF. The DNA is TGTGCCAGCAGTTTGGGGGGGCCCCCCTACAATGAGCAGTTCTTC.